This TCR beta chain was sequenced in a study of PD-1 blockade in mismatch repair-deficient tumors. The data were produced by immunoSEQ multiplex PCR, yet TCRdb's version contains in-frame clones alone and is incomplete. The data contain about 68,000 clones, around four fifths of them singletons. CDR1 and CDR2 from the germline V gene are GTSNPN and SVGIG (reference sequence). Trimming took off 0 bases at V and 0 bases at J, with 15 bases between the two ends. This CDR3 comprises 17 residues. The source of this sequence is an adult with mismatch repair-deficient cancer. Sequences were derived from peripheral blood, sampled 2 weeks after starting pembrolizumab. This sequence joins TRBV30 and TRBJ1-5; possibly TRBD1 for D (6 bases). The CDR3 loop is CAWSVQFDRYSNQPQHF. The CDR3 DNA reads as TGTGCCTGGAGTGTACAATTTGACAGGTATAGCAATCAGCCCCAGCATTTT.